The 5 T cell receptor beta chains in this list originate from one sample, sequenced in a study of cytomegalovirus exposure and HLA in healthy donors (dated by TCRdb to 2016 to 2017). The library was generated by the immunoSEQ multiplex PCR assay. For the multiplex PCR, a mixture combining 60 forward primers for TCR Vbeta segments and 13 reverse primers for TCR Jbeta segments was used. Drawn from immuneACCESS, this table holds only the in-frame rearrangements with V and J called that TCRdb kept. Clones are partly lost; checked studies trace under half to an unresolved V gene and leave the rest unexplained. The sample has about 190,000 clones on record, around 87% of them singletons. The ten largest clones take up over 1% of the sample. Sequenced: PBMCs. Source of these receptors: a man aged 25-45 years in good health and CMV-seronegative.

CDR3 amino acids: CAISPHTGAGNTIYF. In nucleotides, the CDR3 is TGTGCCATCAGCCCGCACACAGGGGCTGGAAACACCATATATTTT. The V and J genes are TRBV10-3 and TRBJ1-3; 7 positions agree with TRBD1. CDR1 is ENHRY and CDR2 is SYGVKD in the germline V gene. This CDR3 has 15 amino acids. Trimming took 6 bases from V and 2 from J; bases not matched to a gene: 7.

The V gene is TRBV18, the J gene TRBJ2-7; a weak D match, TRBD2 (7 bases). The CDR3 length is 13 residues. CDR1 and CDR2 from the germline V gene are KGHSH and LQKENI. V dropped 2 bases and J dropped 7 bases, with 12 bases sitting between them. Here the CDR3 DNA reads TGTGCCAGCTCACCAGGGGGGGCGGTGGAGCAGTACTTC. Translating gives CASSPGGAVEQYF.

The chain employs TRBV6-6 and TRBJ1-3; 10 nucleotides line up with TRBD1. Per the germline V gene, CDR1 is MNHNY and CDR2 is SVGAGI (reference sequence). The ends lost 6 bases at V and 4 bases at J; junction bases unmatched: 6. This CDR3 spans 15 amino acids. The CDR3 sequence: CASRRQGASGNTIYF. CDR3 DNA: TGTGCCAGCAGGCGACAGGGGGCATCGGGAAACACCATATATTTT.

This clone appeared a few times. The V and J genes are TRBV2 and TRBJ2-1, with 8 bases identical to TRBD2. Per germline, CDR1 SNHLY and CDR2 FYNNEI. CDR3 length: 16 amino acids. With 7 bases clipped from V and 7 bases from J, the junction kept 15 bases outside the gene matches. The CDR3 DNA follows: TGTGCCAGCATTGGCGGGAGGAAGACCGTGGTTAATGAGCAGTTCTTC. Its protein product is CASIGGRKTVVNEQFF.

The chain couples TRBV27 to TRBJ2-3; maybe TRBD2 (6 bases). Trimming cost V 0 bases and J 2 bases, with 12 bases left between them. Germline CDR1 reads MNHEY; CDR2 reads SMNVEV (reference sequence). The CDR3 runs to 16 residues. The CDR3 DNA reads TGTGCCAGCAGTTTATCTCGGGGGTTAATCACAGATACGCAGTATTTT. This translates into CASSLSRGLITDTQYF.